This paragraph reports one T cell receptor beta chain. A single count supports this clone. Its antigen remains undetermined. Per-base quality was not reported, and no clone a single base away is much larger than it. The record originates from a study of graft-versus-host responses after intestinal transplantation (dated by TCRdb to the early 2020s). Regarding the study in general: The transplants that recipients got were multivisceral, liver-intestinal, or isolated intestinal. Anti-thymocyte globulin induction was given to all recipients, followed by maintenance tacrolimus and steroids for roughly 3 years. After intestinal transplantation, graft-versus-host and host-versus-graft alloreactive T cell clones were followed in the graft, circulation and bone marrow using bulk TCR-beta CDR3 sequencing. Alloreactive clones were identified by sequencing pre-transplant mixed lymphocyte reaction products and comparing these products with unstimulated pre-transplant donor and recipient T cells. The cohort enrolled 20 to 30 intestinal transplant recipients, one of whom was a retransplant, and a few patients without pretransplant specimens were excluded. Donor T cell macrochimerism was defined as a peak of at least 4% donor T cells among recipient peripheral blood mononuclear cells. Samples from a few later patients were sequenced in-house on an Illumina MiSeq with MiXCR processing rather than by the commercial service.

Including the terminal cysteine and phenylalanine, the CDR3 comprises 14 residues. Kept here is only the CDR3 DNA, which spans 42 bases and is read in frame from base 1. The germline V gene yields SGHVS for CDR1 and FQNEAQ for CDR2. Trimming takes 5 bases from V and 1 base from J, and the germline ends sit 11 bases apart. In the first month after transplant, blood samples were collected up to 4 times, and after that at least monthly when available. Study-wide findings and limitations: Early after transplant, peak levels of circulating GvH clones were associated with declines in HvG clones. The relatively low number and heterogeneity of intestinal transplant patients limited the conclusions. GvH clones turned up in recipient bone marrow, with some appearing earlier in ileal mucosa or blood, a pattern consistent with an intestinal mucosal origin. In the allografts of patients with donor T cell macrochimerism, GvH to HvG T cell clonal ratios were high.

Library preparation employed the immunoSEQ multiplex PCR assay. For most patients, high-throughput TCR-beta CDR3 sequencing of genomic DNA was performed by Adaptive Biotechnologies. As for the original processing: Adaptive's ImmunoSEQ software was the source of the TCR sequencing data for around 20 patients, while a few other patients were processed with MiXCR and VDJtools. CDR3 nucleotide sequences shared between donor and recipient were removed because their origin could not be assigned. At least 2-fold expansion over unstimulated cells and a minimum CFSE-low frequency of 0.002% (template counts) or 0.001% (read counts) were required for clones to be classified as alloreactive. Mappable clones were those detected in sequenced pre-transplant spleen, lymph node, or MLR CFSE-low populations of the donor or recipient. The cumulative frequency of alloreactive clones was calculated as a percentage of all sequences, weighted by copy number. The immuneACCESS repertoire file appears here via TCRdb, limited to in-frame rearrangements. These files lack a portion of the clones; in checked studies, under half of the deficit traces to unresolved V genes, and the cause of the others is not known. D and trimming come from the DNA, and the V and J calls and clone size come from that table. The sample contains approximately 15,000 clones, over 75% of them found a single time. Of the sample, 5% to 6.5% is held by the ten largest clones.

The V and J segments used are TRBV7-8 and TRBJ2-5; confidence is insufficient to name the D gene. The source was PBMCs, collected around 110 days after intestinal transplant. The receptor was derived from a human patient who received an intestinal transplant, so some T cells may come from the graft donor. The nucleotide sequence reads as follows: TGTGCCAGCAGCCCCTCAGGTATCCAAGAGACCCAGTACTTC. Translated, it gives CASSPSGIQETQYF.